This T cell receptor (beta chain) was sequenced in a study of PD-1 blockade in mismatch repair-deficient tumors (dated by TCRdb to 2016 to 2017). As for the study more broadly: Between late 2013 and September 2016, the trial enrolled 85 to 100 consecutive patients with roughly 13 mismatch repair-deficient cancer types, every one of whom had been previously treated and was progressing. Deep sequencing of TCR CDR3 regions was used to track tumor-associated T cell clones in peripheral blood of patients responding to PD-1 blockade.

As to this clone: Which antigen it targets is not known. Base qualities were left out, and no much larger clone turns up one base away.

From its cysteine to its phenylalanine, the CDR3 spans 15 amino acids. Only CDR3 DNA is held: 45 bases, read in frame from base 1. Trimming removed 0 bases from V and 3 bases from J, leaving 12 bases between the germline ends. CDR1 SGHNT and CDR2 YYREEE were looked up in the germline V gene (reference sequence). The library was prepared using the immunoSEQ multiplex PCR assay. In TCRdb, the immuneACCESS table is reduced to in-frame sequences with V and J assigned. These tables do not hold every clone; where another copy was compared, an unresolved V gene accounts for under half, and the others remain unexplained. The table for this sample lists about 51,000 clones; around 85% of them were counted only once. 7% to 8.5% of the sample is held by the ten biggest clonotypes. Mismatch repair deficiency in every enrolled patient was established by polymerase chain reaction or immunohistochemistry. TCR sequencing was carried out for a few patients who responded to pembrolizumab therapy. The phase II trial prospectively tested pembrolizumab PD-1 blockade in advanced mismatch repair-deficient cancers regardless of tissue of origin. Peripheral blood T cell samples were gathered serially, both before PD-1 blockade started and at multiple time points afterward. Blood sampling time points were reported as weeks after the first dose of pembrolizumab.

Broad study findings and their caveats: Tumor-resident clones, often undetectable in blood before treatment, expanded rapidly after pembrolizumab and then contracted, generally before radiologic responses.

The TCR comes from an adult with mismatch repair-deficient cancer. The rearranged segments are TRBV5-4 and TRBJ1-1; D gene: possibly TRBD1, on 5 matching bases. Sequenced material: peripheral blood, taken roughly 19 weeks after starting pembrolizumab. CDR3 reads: CASSLGGRADTEAFF. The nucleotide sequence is TGTGCCAGCAGCTTGGGGGGCAGGGCAGACACTGAAGCTTTCTTT. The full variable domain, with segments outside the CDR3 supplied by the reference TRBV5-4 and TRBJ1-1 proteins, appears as ETGVTQSPTHLIKTRGQQVTLRCSSQSGHNTVSWYQQALGQGPQFIFQYYREEENGRGNFPPRFSGLQFPNYSSELNVNALELDDSALYLCASSLGGRADTEAFFGQGTRLTVV.